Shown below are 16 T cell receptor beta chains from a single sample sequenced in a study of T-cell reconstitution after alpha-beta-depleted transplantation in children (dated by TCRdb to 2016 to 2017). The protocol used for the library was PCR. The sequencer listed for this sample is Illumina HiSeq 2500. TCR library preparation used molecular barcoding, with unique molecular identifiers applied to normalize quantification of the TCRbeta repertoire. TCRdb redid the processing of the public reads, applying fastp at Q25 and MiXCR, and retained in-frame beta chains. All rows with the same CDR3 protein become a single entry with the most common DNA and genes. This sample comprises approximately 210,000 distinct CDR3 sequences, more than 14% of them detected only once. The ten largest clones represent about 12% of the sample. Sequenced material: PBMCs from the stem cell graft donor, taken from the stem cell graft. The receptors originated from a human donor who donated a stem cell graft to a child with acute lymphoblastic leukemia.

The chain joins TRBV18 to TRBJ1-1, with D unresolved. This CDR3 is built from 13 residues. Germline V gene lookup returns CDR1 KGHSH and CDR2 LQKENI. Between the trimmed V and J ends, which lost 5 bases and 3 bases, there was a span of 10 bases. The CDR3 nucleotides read TGTGCCAGCTCATCCGGACGGGACACTGAAGCTTTCTTT. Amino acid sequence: CASSSGRDTEAFF.

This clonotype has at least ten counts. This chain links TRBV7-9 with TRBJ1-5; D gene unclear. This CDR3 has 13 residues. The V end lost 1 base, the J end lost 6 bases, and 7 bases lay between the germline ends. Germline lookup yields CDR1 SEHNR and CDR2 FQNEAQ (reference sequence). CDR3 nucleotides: TGTGCCAGCAGCTTAGGAGGGATTCAGCCCCAGCATTTT. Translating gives CASSLGGIQPQHF.

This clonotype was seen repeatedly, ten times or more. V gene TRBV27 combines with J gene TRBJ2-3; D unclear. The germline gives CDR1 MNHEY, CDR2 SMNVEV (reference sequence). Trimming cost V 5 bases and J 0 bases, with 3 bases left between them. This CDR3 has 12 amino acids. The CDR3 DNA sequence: TGTGCCAGCAGTGATAGCACAGATACGCAGTATTTT. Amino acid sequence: CASSDSTDTQYF.

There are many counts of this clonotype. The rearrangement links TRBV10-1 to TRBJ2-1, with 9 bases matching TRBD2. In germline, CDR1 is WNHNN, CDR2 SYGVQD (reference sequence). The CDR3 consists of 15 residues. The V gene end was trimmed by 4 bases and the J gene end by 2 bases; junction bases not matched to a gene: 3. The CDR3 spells CASSAGLATYNEQFF. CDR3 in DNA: TGCGCCAGCAGTGCGGGACTAGCAACCTACAATGAGCAGTTCTTC.

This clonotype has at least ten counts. In DNA, the CDR3 is TGTGCCAGCAGCTACACGACAGGGATAGAGACCCAGTACTTC. This translates into CASSYTTGIETQYF. The chain employs TRBV3-1 and TRBJ2-5, with 7 nucleotides matching TRBD1. Unmatched junction bases numbered 7, after V lost 5 bases and J lost 4 bases. Germline V lookup: CDR1 LGHDT, CDR2 YNNKEL (reference sequence). This CDR3 is 14 amino acids long.

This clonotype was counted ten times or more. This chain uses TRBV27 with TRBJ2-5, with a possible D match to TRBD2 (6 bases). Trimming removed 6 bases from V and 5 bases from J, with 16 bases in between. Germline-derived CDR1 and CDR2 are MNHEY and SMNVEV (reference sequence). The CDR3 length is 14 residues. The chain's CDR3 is CASSPVSGDETQYF. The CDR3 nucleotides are TGTGCCAGCAGCCCGGTTTCGGGGGACGAGACCCAGTACTTC.

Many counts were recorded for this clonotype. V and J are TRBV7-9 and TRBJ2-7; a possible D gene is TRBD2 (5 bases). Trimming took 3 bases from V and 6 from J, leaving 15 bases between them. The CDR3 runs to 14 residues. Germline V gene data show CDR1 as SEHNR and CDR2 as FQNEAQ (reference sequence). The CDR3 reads CASSFSGRVSEQYF. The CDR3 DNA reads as TGTGCCAGCAGCTTCAGTGGGAGAGTATCCGAGCAGTACTTC.

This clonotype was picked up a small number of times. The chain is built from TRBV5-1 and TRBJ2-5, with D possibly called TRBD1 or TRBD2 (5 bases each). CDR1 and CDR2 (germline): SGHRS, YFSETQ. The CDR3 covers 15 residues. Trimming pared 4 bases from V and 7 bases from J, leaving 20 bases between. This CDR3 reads CASSRDGNPTGTQYF. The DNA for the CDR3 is TGCGCCAGCAGCCGGGACGGCAATCCGACTGGGACCCAGTACTTC.

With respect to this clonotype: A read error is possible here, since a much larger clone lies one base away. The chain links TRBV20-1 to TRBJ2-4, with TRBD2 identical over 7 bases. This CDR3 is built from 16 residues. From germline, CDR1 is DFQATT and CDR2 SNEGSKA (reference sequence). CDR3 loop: CSARDWASGSQNSQYF. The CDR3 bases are TGCAGTGCTAGAGATTGGGCTAGCGGTAGCCAGAACAGTCAGTACTTC.

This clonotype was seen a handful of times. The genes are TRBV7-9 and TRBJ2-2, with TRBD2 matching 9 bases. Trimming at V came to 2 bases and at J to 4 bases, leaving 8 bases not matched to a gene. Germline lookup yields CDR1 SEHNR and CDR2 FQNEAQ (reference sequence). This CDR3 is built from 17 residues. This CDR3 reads CASSLRSAGGPTGELFF. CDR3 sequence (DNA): TGTGCCAGCAGCTTAAGATCGGCGGGAGGGCCCACCGGGGAGCTGTTTTTT.

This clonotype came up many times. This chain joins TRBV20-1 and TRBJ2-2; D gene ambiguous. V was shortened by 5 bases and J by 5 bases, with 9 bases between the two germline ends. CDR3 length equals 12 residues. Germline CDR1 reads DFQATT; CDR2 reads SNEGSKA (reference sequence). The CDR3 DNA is TGCAGTGCTCTAAGCGAGACCGGGGAGCTGTTTTTT. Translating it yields CSALSETGELFF.

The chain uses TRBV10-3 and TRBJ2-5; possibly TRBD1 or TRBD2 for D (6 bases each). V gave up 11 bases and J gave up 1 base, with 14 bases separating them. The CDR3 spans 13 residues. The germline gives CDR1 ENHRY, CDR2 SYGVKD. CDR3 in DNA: TGTGCCTCTACGCGGGACATCCAAGAGACCCAGTACTTC. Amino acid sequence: CASTRDIQETQYF.

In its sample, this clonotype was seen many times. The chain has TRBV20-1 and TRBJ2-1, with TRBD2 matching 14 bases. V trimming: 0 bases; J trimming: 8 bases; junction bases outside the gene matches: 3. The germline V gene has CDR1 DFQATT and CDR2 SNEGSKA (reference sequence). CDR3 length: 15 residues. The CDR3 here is CSARDGTSGRYEQFF. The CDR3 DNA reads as TGCAGTGCTAGAGACGGGACTAGCGGGAGATATGAGCAGTTCTTC.

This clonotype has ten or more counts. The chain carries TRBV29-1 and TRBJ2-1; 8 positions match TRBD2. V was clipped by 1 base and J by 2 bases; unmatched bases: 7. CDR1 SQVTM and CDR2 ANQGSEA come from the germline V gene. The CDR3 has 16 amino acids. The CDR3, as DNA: TGCAGCGTTGAAGGGATCGAGGGACTAGCCTACAATGAGCAGTTCTTC. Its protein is CSVEGIEGLAYNEQFF.

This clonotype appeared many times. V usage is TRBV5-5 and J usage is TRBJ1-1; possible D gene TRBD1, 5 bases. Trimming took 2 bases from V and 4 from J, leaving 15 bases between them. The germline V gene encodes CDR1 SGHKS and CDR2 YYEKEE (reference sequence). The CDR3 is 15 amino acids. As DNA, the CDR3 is TGTGCCAGCAGCTTTCGACGGACGGGGGGCACTGAAGCTTTCTTT. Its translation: CASSFRRTGGTEAFF.

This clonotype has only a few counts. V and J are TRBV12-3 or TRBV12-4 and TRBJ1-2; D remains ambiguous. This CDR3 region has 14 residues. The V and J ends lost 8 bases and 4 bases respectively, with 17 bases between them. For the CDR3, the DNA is TGTGCCAGCTGTATTTGGGATAGTTGCTATGGCTACACCTTC. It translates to CASCIWDSCYGYTF.